These T cell receptor beta chains were read from a single sample in a study of regulatory T cells in long-lasting Graves disease. TCRdb recomputed calls from the multiplex PCR reads with MiXCR, one row per CDR3 protein. The profile shows 700,000 or so distinct CDR3 sequences, 25% to 35% of them singletons. This specimen was peripheral blood mononuclear cells (PBMCs), taken when the disease was refractory, from a patient treated with antithyroid drugs. Receptors were obtained from a female donor with Graves disease. CDR3s include the opening cysteine and the closing phenylalanine or tryptophan. D genes are given only for firm matches. Only part of the rows carry a size: once, few, many, or a class if the clone is expanded.

>TRBV6-1|TRBD1|NA|16|TRBJ1-5
CASSRGDSYSNQPQHF
TGTGCCAGCAGTAGAGGGGACAGTTATAGCAATCAGCCCCAGCATTTT
>TRBV11-2|TRBD2|many|15|TRBJ2-5
CASSWTSGNQETQYF
TGTGCCAGCAGTTGGACTAGCGGCAACCAAGAGACCCAGTACTTC
>TRBV6-1|NA|many|13|TRBJ1-1
CASSDTLGTEAFF
TGTGCCAGCAGTGACACACTGGGCACTGAAGCTTTCTTT
>TRBV11-3|NA|NA|15|TRBJ2-3
CASSSGGGQADTQYF
TGTGCCAGCAGCTCCGGAGGAGGGCAGGCAGATACGCAGTATTTT
>TRBV18|NA|NA|12|TRBJ1-1
CASSPGWTEAFF
TGTGCCAGCAGCCCAGGGTGGACTGAAGCTTTCTTT
>TRBV12-3/TRBV12-4|NA|many|15|TRBJ1-4
CASSLPGLTWEKLFF
TGTGCCAGCAGTTTACCGGGACTGACTTGGGAAAAACTGTTTTTT
>TRBV28|TRBD1|once|14|TRBJ1-2
CASSFAVRGFGYTF
TGTGCCAGCAGTTTCGCTGTCAGGGGGTTTGGCTACACCTTC
>TRBV20-1|NA|NA|13|TRBJ1-1
CSARGGVNTEAFF
TGCAGTGCTAGAGGGGGGGTGAACACTGAAGCTTTCTTT
>TRBV7-2|NA|NA|16|TRBJ1-4
CASSLAAVGGGEKLFF
TGTGCCAGCAGCTTAGCTGCTGTGGGGGGGGGTGAAAAACTGTTTTTT
>TRBV5-1|TRBD1|NA|15|TRBJ2-7
CASSLVDRGTYEQYF
TGCGCCAGCAGCTTGGTGGACAGGGGGACCTACGAGCAGTACTTC
>TRBV6-5|NA|many|14|TRBJ2-1
CASSYSSQHNEQFF
TGTGCCAGCAGTTACTCGTCACAGCACAATGAGCAGTTCTTC
>TRBV28|TRBD2|few|16|TRBJ2-7
CASSSRTSGRAYEQYF
TGTGCCAGCAGTTCGAGGACTAGCGGGAGGGCCTACGAGCAGTACTTC
>TRBV18|NA|NA|15|TRBJ1-2
CASSPSLDPGYGYTF
TGTGCCAGCTCACCATCTCTGGACCCAGGCTATGGCTACACCTTC
>TRBV7-3|NA|NA|12|TRBJ2-7
CASSLIRNEQYF
TGTGCCAGCAGCTTAATTCGGAACGAGCAGTACTTC
>TRBV7-3|NA|NA|14|TRBJ2-5
CASSPSGNRETQYF
TGTGCCAGCAGCCCTTCGGGGAATAGGGAGACCCAGTACTTC
>TRBV30|TRBD1|NA|13|TRBJ1-1
CAWSRGRDTEAFF
TGTGCCTGGAGCAGGGGGCGGGACACTGAAGCTTTCTTT
>TRBV15|NA|NA|14|TRBJ2-1
CATSRDGGNNEQFF
TGTGCCACCAGCAGAGATGGGGGGAACAATGAGCAGTTCTTC
>TRBV5-5|NA|few|13|TRBJ1-1
CASSTRGDTEAFF
TGTGCCAGCAGCACGAGGGGTGACACTGAAGCTTTCTTT
>TRBV13|TRBD2|NA|13|TRBJ2-7
CASRASGSQTRYF
TGTGCCAGCAGGGCTAGCGGGAGCCAAACGAGGTACTTC
>TRBV2|NA|many|13|TRBJ1-5
CASSLDSYQPQHF
TGTGCCAGCAGTCTAGACAGCTATCAGCCCCAGCATTTT
>TRBV6-2/TRBV6-3|TRBD1|NA|16|TRBJ1-5
CASSSPRGDGNQPQHF
TGTGCCAGCAGTTCCCCCAGGGGGGACGGCAATCAGCCCCAGCATTTT
>TRBV14|NA|NA|15|TRBJ1-1
CASSQERHRNTEAFF
TGTGCCAGCAGCCAAGAGCGACACCGGAACACTGAAGCTTTCTTT
>TRBV9|TRBD1|NA|16|TRBJ2-4
CASSPGTGGVMDIQYF
TGTGCCAGCAGCCCAGGGACAGGGGGCGTTATGGACATTCAGTACTTC
>TRBV7-6|TRBD2|NA|15|TRBJ2-7
CASSLSRTSGFEQYF
TGTGCCAGCAGCTTATCTAGGACTAGTGGGTTCGAGCAGTACTTC
>TRBV9|TRBD1|few|16|TRBJ1-1
CASSPRIQGALAEAFF
TGTGCCAGCAGCCCACGTATACAGGGGGCGCTGGCTGAAGCTTTCTTT
>TRBV6-1|NA|few|15|TRBJ1-4
CASRRDRTPNEKLFF
TGTGCCAGCAGGCGGGACCGTACACCTAATGAAAAACTGTTTTTT
>TRBV20-1|TRBD1|NA|14|TRBJ1-1
CSAPRTGGYTEAFF
TGCAGTGCCCCAAGGACAGGGGGCTACACTGAAGCTTTCTTT
>TRBV12-3/TRBV12-4|TRBD2|many|16|TRBJ2-7
CASRVAGTSGTYEQYF
TGTGCCAGCAGAGTAGCCGGGACTAGCGGGACCTACGAGCAGTACTTC
>TRBV4-2|NA|few|12|TRBJ1-1
CASSHETREAFF
TGTGCCAGCAGCCACGAGACGCGGGAAGCTTTCTTT
>TRBV11-2|NA|many|13|TRBJ2-7
CASSLETDYEQYF
TGTGCCAGCAGCTTAGAGACAGACTACGAGCAGTACTTC
>TRBV27|TRBD1|few|17|TRBJ1-1
CASSLSRTGKTNTEAFF
TGTGCCAGCAGTTTAAGTAGGACAGGGAAAACGAACACTGAAGCTTTCTTT
>TRBV7-9|NA|few|15|TRBJ1-1
CASTLGTPGATEAFF
TGTGCCAGCACCCTAGGGACACCAGGGGCCACTGAAGCTTTCTTT
>TRBV27|NA|NA|16|TRBJ2-2
CASSPRSAGGAGELFF
TGTGCCAGCAGTCCCAGGTCGGCAGGCGGAGCCGGGGAGCTGTTTTTT
>TRBV6-1|NA|NA|14|TRBJ1-5
CAVGPGHSNQPQHF
NA
>TRBV19|TRBD2|few|15|TRBJ2-7
CASSRVSGIVEEQYF
TGTGCCAGTAGTAGGGTTAGCGGGATCGTCGAGGAGCAGTACTTC
>TRBV2|NA|few|15|TRBJ1-5
CASKKEGYSNQPQHF
TGTGCCAGCAAGAAAGAAGGGTATAGCAATCAGCCCCAGCATTTT
>TRBV4-1|TRBD1|NA|19|TRBJ1-4
CASSQEKKVWGQEEEKLFF
TGCGCCAGCAGCCAAGAGAAAAAGGTATGGGGACAGGAGGAAGAAAAACTGTTTTTT
>TRBV6-6|TRBD1|few|15|TRBJ1-2
CASSSRQGPNYGYTF
TGTGCCAGCAGTTCCCGACAGGGGCCAAACTATGGCTACACCTTC
>TRBV20-1|NA|few|14|TRBJ1-1
CSARVLRQGGVAFF
TGCAGTGCTAGAGTACTTCGGCAGGGAGGTGTAGCTTTCTTT
>TRBV11-2|TRBD2|few|16|TRBJ2-5
CASSQGTSARGETQYF
TGTGCCAGCAGCCAAGGGACTAGCGCGCGGGGAGAGACCCAGTACTTC
>TRBV20-1|TRBD1|NA|15|TRBJ1-4
CSAREPTGGYEKLFF
TGCAGTGCTAGAGAGCCGACAGGGGGCTATGAAAAACTGTTTTTT
>TRBV7-6|NA|NA|13|TRBJ2-7
CASSTTLGWEQYF
TGTGCCAGCAGCACCACACTAGGGTGGGAGCAGTACTTC
>TRBV20-1|TRBD1|NA|16|TRBJ1-5
CSAPGQGGYGNQPQHF
TGCAGTGCACCGGGACAGGGGGGGTATGGCAATCAGCCCCAGCATTTT
>TRBV24-1|TRBD2|few|14|TRBJ2-5
CATSAAGGEETQYF
TGTGCCACCAGTGCCGCGGGAGGGGAAGAGACCCAGTACTTC
>TRBV7-3|TRBD2|NA|14|TRBJ2-5
CASSLGAGVETQYF
TGTGCCAGCAGCTTAGGAGCGGGGGTGGAGACCCAGTACTTC
>TRBV5-4|NA|few|15|TRBJ1-2
CASSLVGYTNYGYTF
TGTGCCAGCAGCTTGGTCGGTTATACTAACTATGGCTACACCTTC
>TRBV28|NA|many|16|TRBJ1-5
CASSADRIPSNQPQHF
TGTGCCAGCAGTGCCGACAGAATCCCTTCCAATCAGCCCCAGCATTTT
>TRBV11-2|NA|few|17|TRBJ2-1
CASSSTRTFDSYNEQFF
TGTGCCAGCAGCTCAACTCGGACATTTGACTCCTACAATGAGCAGTTCTTC
>TRBV10-3|TRBD1|NA|13|TRBJ1-5
CAISRDREQPQHF
TGTGCCATCAGTCGGGACAGGGAACAGCCCCAGCATTTT
>TRBV3-1|NA|few|15|TRBJ1-1
CASSQDWQVYTEAFF
TGTGCCAGCAGCCAAGACTGGCAGGTCTACACTGAAGCTTTCTTT
>TRBV11-2|TRBD2|NA|14|TRBJ2-7
CASSHRRESDEQYF
TGCGCCAGCAGCCATAGGCGGGAGAGTGACGAGCAGTACTTC